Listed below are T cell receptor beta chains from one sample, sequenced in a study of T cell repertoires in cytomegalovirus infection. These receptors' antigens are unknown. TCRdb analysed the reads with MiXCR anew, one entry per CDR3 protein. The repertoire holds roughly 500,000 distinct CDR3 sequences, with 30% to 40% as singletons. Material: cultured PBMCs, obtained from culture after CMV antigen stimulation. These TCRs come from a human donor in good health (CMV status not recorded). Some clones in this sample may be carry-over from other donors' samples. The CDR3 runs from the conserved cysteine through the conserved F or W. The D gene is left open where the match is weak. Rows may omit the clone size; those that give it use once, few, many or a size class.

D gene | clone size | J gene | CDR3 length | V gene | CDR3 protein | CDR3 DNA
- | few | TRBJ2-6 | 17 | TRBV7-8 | CASSLWVIGTGANVLTF | TGTGCCAGCAGCTTATGGGTTATAGGGACTGGGGCCAACGTCCTGACTTTC
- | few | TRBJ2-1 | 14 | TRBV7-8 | CASSISGGGNEQFF | TGTGCCAGCAGCATTAGCGGAGGGGGAAATGAGCAGTTCTTC
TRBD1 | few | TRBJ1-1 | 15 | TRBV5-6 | CASSLVDRGGTEAFF | TGTGCCAGCAGCTTGGTCGACAGGGGAGGTACTGAAGCTTTCTTT
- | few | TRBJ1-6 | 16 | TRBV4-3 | CASSQDTIGRDSPLHF | TGCGCCAGCAGCCAAGATACAATTGGGAGGGACTCACCCCTCCACTTT
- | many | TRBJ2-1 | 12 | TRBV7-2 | CASSSQGYEQFF | TGTGCCAGCAGCTCACAGGGCTATGAGCAGTTCTTC
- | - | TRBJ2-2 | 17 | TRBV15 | CATSDPGGTSSTGELFF | TGTGCCACCAGCGACCCTGGCGGGACTTCGAGCACCGGGGAGCTGTTTTTT
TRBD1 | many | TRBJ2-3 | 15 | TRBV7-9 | CASSYDGTGSDTQYF | TGTGCCAGCAGCTACGACGGGACAGGCTCCGATACGCAGTATTTT
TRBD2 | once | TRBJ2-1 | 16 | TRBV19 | CASSIWSGSSYNEQFF | TGTGCCAGTAGTATTTGGAGCGGGAGCTCCTACAATGAGCAGTTCTTC
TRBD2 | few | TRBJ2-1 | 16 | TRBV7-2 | CASSLDGSGRDNEQFF | TGTGCCAGCAGCTTAGATGGTAGCGGGAGGGACAATGAGCAGTTCTTC
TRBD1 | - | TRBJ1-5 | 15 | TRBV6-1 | CASNYGTGLNQPQHF | TGTGCCAGCAACTACGGGACAGGGTTAAATCAGCCCCAGCATTTT
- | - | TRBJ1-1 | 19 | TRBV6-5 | CASSYKLRGRATLNTEAFF | TGTGCCAGCAGTTACAAACTCCGGGGCAGGGCGACGTTGAACACTGAAGCTTTCTTT
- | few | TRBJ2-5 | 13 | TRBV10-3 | CAISDGPQETQYF | TGTGCCATCAGTGATGGGCCTCAAGAGACCCAGTACTTC
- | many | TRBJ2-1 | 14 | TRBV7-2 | CASSSAVGGNEQFF | TGTGCCAGCAGCTCGGCCGTAGGTGGCAATGAGCAGTTCTTC
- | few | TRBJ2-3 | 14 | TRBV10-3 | CAIRAQRGTDTQYF | TGTGCCATCAGAGCTCAGCGGGGCACAGATACGCAGTATTTT
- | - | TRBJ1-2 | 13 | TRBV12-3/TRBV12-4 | CASSSKGYYGYTF | TGTGCCAGCAGTTCAAAGGGGTACTATGGCTACACCTTC
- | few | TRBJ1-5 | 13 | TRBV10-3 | CAIRDNSNQPQHF | TGTGCCATCAGGGACAACAGCAATCAGCCCCAGCATTTT
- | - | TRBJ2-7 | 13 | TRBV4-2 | CASSHTQTYEQYF | TGTGCCAGCAGCCACACACAGACCTACGAGCAGTACTTC
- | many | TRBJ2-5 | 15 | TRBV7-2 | CASSLGMGGQETQYF | TGTGCCAGCAGCTTAGGGATGGGCGGCCAAGAGACCCAGTACTTC
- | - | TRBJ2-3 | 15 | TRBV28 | CASSLARGYTDTQYF | TGTGCCAGCAGTTTGGCCAGGGGATATACAGATACGCAGTATTTT
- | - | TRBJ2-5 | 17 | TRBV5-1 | CASSLAVGEGPSRTQYF | TGCGCCAGCAGCTTGGCCGTCGGCGAGGGACCGTCACGGACCCAGTACTTC
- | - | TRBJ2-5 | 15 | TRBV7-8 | CASSLWGLSQETQYF | TGTGCCAGCAGCTTATGGGGACTCTCCCAAGAGACCCAGTACTTC
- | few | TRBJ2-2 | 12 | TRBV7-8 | CASSLVPGELFF | TGTGCCAGCAGCTTAGTTCCCGGGGAGCTGTTTTTT
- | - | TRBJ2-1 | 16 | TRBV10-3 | CAISESLAPRYNEQFF | TGTGCCATCAGTGAGTCCCTAGCTCCCCGGTACAATGAGCAGTTCTTC
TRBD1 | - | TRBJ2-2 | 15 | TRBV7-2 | CASSAEDRSTGELFF | TGTGCCAGCAGCGCGGAGGACAGGTCCACCGGGGAGCTGTTTTTT
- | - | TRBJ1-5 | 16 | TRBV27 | CASRDIPAGRNQPQHF | TGTGCCAGCAGAGATATACCGGCAGGGCGCAATCAGCCCCAGCATTTT
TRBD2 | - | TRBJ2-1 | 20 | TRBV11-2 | CASSLGIRTSGRQTYNEQFF | TGTGCCAGCAGCTTAGGCATCCGCACTAGCGGGAGGCAAACCTACAATGAGCAGTTCTTC